This TCR beta chain was documented in a study of blood T cell repertoires in COVID-19. As for the study in general: Acute and convalescent COVID-19 samples came from the United States, Italy and Spain. PBMCs, B-cell-depleted T cells, or T cells were the source of the cDNA or gDNA that made up the material.

V was pared by 3 bases and J by 7 bases, with 4 bases of the junction left unmatched. The germline CDR1 and CDR2 sequences are MNHEY and SMNVEV (reference sequence). This CDR3 is 13 amino acids long. This table comes from immunoSEQ multiplex PCR, and its TCRdb copy is limited to in-frame clones, with some not included. The sample holds roughly 260,000 clones, about 88% seen once. The V and J genes are TRBV27 and TRBJ1-2; 8 nucleotides match TRBD1. Input material: peripheral blood. This TCR was sampled from a middle-aged woman who had recovered from COVID-19. The DNA for the CDR3 is TGTGCCAGCAGTTTCCTCGACAGGGGTGGCTACACCTTC. Its translation: CASSFLDRGGYTF.